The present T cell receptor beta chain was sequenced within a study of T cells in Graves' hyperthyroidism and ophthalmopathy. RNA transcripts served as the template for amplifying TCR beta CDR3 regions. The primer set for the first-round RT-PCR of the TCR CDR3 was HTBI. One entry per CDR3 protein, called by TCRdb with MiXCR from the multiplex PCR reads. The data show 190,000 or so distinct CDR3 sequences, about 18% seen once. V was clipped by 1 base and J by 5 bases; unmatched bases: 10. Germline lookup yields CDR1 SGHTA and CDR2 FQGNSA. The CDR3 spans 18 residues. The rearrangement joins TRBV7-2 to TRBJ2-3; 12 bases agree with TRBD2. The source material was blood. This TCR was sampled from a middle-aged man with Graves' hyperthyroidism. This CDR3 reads CASSLEGASGRARDTQYF. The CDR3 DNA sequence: TGTGCCAGCAGCTTAGAGGGGGCTAGCGGGAGGGCCAGAGATACGCAGTATTTT.